This T cell receptor beta chain came from a study of PD-1 blockade in classical Hodgkin lymphoma. Study results and caveats: Any patient who commenced nivolumab under 1 year after ASCT was excluded. Those achieving complete response showed baseline diversity like newly diagnosed patients. Factors driving the repertoire differences, possibly disease activity or prior therapy, remain undefined.

Note on this clone: Antigen specificity is unknown.

Sequenced by immunoSEQ multiplex PCR; TCRdb stores in-frame clones only, minus some. Of 20,000 to 25,000 clones listed, about three quarters are singletons. Patients all relapsed after autologous stem cell transplantation, and there was variation in brentuximab vedotin exposure. There are 14 residues in the CDR3. CDR1 MDHEN and CDR2 SYDVKM come from the germline V gene. V dropped 5 bases and J dropped 0 bases, with 8 bases sitting between them. The receptor's source is a human donor with classical Hodgkin lymphoma. Sequenced here: peripheral blood mononuclear cells (PBMCs), sampled before the second cycle of nivolumab. The V call is TRBV28, the J call TRBJ1-5, with D hard to call. The CDR3 coding sequence is TGTGCCAGCAGTGCGACACTTAGCAATCAGCCCCAGCATTTT. Amino acid sequence: CASSATLSNQPQHF.